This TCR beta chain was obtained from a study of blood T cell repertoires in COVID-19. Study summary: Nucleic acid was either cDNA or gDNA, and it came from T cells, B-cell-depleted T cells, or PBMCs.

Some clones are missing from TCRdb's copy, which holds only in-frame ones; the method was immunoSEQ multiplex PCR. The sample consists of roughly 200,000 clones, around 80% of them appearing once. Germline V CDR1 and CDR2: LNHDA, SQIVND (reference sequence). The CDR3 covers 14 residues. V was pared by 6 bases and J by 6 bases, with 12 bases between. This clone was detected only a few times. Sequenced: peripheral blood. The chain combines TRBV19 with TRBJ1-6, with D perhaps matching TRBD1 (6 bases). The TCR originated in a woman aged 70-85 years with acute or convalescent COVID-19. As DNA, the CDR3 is TGTGCCAGTAGCAACAGGGAGATTAATTCACCCCTCCACTTT. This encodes CASSNREINSPLHF.